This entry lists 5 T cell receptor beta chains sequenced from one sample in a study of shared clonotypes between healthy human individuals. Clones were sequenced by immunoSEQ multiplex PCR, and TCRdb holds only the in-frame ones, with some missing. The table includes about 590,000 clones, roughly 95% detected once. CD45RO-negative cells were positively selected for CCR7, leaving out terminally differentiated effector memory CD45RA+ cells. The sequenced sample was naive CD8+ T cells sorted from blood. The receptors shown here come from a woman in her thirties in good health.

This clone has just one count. The CDR3 DNA sequence: TGTGCCAGCCAGCGCAACATCTACGAGCAGTACTTC. Its protein product is CASQRNIYEQYF. V usage is TRBV28 and J usage is TRBJ2-7; D is unclear. The CDR3 sequence is 12 residues long. Deletions cut 8 bases from V and 3 bases from J, with 11 bases between. In germline, CDR1 is MDHEN, CDR2 SYDVKM.

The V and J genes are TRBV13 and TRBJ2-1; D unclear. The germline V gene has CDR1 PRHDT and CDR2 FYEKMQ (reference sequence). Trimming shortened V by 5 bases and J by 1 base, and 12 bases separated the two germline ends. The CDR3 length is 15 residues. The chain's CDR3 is CASSLNLVSYNEQFF. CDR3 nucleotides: TGTGCCAGCAGCCTTAACCTAGTGTCCTACAATGAGCAGTTCTTC.

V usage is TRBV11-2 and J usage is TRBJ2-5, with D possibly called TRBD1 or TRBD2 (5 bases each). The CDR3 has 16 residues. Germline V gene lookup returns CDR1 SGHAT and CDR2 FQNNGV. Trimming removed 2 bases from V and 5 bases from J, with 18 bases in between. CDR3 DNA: TGTGCCAGCAGCTTACAACTCCCAGGGACCCAGGAGACCCAGTACTTC. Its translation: CASSLQLPGTQETQYF.

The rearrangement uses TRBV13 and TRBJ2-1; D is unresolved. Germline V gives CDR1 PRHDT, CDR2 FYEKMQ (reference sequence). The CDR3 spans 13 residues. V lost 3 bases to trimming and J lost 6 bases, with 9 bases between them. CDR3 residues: CASSLESGNEQFF. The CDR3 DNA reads TGTGCCAGCAGCTTGGAATCGGGCAATGAGCAGTTCTTC.

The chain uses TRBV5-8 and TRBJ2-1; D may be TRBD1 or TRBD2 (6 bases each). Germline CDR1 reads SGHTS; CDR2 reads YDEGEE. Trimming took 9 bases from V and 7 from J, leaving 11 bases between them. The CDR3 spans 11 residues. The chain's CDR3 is CAKKGGNEQFF. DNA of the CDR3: TGTGCCAAAAAGGGGGGAAATGAGCAGTTCTTC.